Below, 32 T cell receptor beta chains from the same sample are listed, as sequenced in a study of cytomegalovirus exposure and HLA in healthy donors. Primers: 60 Vbeta forward and 13 Jbeta reverse. Using immunoSEQ multiplex PCR, the repertoire was profiled, and TCRdb retains in-frame clones only, with some absent. The sample yields more than 100,000 clones, about 71% seen once. Sequenced: PBMCs. These receptors came from a woman in her forties or fifties in good health and CMV-seronegative.

V usage is TRBV11-2 and J usage is TRBJ2-3, with D possibly TRBD1 on 6 matching bases. V was trimmed by 4 bases and J by 6 bases, leaving 14 bases between them. Germline V gene lookup returns CDR1 SGHAT and CDR2 FQNNGV. This CDR3 has 14 amino acids. The CDR3 nucleotides are TGTGCCAGCAGCTCAGGGGCCGCGACGGATACGCAGTATTTT. Translated: CASSSGAATDTQYF. Full variable domain (rest looked up from reference TRBV11-2 and TRBJ2-3): EAGVAQSPRYKIIEKRQSVAFWCNPISGHATLYWYQQILGQGPKLLIQFQNNGVVDDSQLPKDRFSAERLKGVDSTLKIQPAKLEDSAVYLCASSSGAATDTQYFGPGTRLTVL.

The J gene is TRBJ1-4, the V gene TRBV6-6, with 10 bases fitting TRBD1. From germline, CDR1 is MNHNY and CDR2 SVGAGI (reference sequence). The CDR3 has 14 amino acids. The junction had 4 bases not matched to a gene; V was cut back by 4 bases and J by 8 bases. The CDR3 loop is CASSSGTGDEKLFF. CDR3 bases: TGTGCCAGCAGTTCCGGGACAGGGGACGAAAAACTGTTTTTT.

The V call is TRBV7-9, the J call TRBJ2-7; the D gene is possibly TRBD2 (5 bases). V lost 3 bases, J lost 6 bases, and 12 bases lay in between. CDR3 length: 13 amino acids. Per germline, CDR1 SEHNR and CDR2 FQNEAQ (reference sequence). The CDR3 DNA reads as TGTGCCAGCAGCTTCACGGGGAGTGGCGAGCAGTACTTC. It is translated as CASSFTGSGEQYF.

The chain couples TRBV29-1 to TRBJ2-5; TRBD2 matches at 7 bases. Trimming took 7 bases from V and 5 from J; bases not matched to a gene: 7. Germline values: CDR1 SQVTM, CDR2 ANQGSEA. The CDR3 has 12 amino acids. The CDR3 protein is CSGERGDETQYF. For the CDR3, the DNA is TGCAGCGGGGAGCGGGGTGACGAGACCCAGTACTTC.

This clone was observed a handful of times. Other DNA sequences in the sample encode the same CDR3. This chain joins TRBV29-1 and TRBJ2-5; TRBD1 aligns across 9 bases. Looked up from germline, CDR1 is SQVTM and CDR2 is ANQGSEA. Trimming at V came to 6 bases and at J to 6 bases, leaving 2 bases not matched to a gene. CDR3 length: 11 amino acids. The CDR3 loop is CSVDRGQTQYF. As DNA, the CDR3 is TGCAGCGTGGACAGGGGCCAGACCCAGTACTTC.

The chain combines TRBV10-3 with TRBJ2-7, with D uncertain. There are 12 residues in the CDR3. Trimming left V 4 bases short and J 4 bases short, with 8 bases between. The V gene's germline CDR1 is ENHRY and CDR2 SYGVKD. The CDR3 region has the DNA TGTGCCATCAGTGGCTACTCTTACGAGCAGTACTTC. It is translated as CAISGYSYEQYF.

This clone appeared a few times. The chain employs TRBV6-5 and TRBJ1-1; 7 bases line up with TRBD1. The ends lost 5 bases at V and 6 bases at J; junction bases unmatched: 3. Germline assignment: CDR1 MNHEY and CDR2 SVGAGI. The CDR3 extends over 12 amino acids. The CDR3 coding sequence is TGTGCCAGCAGTCGGCAGGGGGCTGAAGCTTTCTTT. This codes for CASSRQGAEAFF.

The rearrangement uses TRBV11-3 and TRBJ2-1; TRBD2 matches 7 bases. CDR1 and CDR2 from the germline V gene are SGHNT and YENEEA. The CDR3 spans 14 residues. V was clipped by 6 bases and J by 8 bases; unmatched bases: 10. CDR3 amino acids: CASRARGGRDEQFF. Written as DNA, the CDR3 is TGTGCCAGCAGGGCCCGTGGCGGGAGAGATGAGCAGTTCTTC.

The J gene is TRBJ2-5, the V gene TRBV6-5; no definite D call. Germline V gene sequence: CDR1 MNHEY, CDR2 SVGAGI. V was trimmed by 3 bases and J by 5 bases, leaving 16 bases between them. The CDR3 consists of 15 residues. The CDR3 DNA sequence: TGTGCCAGCAGTTATGAGTTGAGGAGACCGGAGACCCAGTACTTC. The encoded protein is CASSYELRRPETQYF.

The J gene is TRBJ2-2, the V gene TRBV11-2; 11 bases match TRBD2. Germline V CDR1 and CDR2: SGHAT, FQNNGV. This CDR3 has 17 residues. J was trimmed by 4 bases and V by 8 bases; bases with no gene match: 12. The CDR3 nucleotides are TGTGCCAGCTTCAAGCCCCGTAGCGGGGGGGCCACCGGGGAGCTGTTTTTT. It is translated as CASFKPRSGGATGELFF.

The chain recombines TRBV2 with TRBJ2-5; the match to TRBD2 covers 8 bases. Germline CDR1 reads SNHLY; CDR2 reads FYNNEI. This CDR3 has 15 amino acids. V trimming: 6 bases; J trimming: 3 bases; junction bases outside the gene matches: 9. CDR3 sequence: CASRTSSGRKETQYF. The CDR3 bases are TGTGCCAGCAGGACGTCTAGCGGGCGGAAAGAGACCCAGTACTTC.

This clone was found once. This sequence joins TRBV19 and TRBJ1-2; the D is unclear. The CDR3 is 16 residues long. Trimming removed 3 bases from V and 4 bases from J, with 18 bases in between. CDR1 LNHDA and CDR2 SQIVND come from the germline V gene (reference sequence). As DNA, the CDR3 is TGTGCCAGTAGTATGAGCGCTCCGGAGGTATCCTATGGCTACACCTTC. Encoded protein: CASSMSAPEVSYGYTF.

The rearrangement uses TRBV19 and TRBJ2-1, with TRBD2 matching over 7 bases. V trimming: 6 bases; J trimming: 7 bases; junction bases outside the gene matches: 9. Germline CDR1 LNHDA, CDR2 SQIVND (reference sequence). This CDR3 has 14 residues. The DNA for the CDR3 is TGTGCCAGTAGCTCTAGCGGACTCCCTAATGAGCAGTTCTTC. Translation gives CASSSSGLPNEQFF.

The chain combines TRBV4-1 with TRBJ1-1; maybe TRBD1 (5 bases). V lost 1 base to trimming and J lost 0 bases, with 12 bases between them. CDR1 is MGHRA and CDR2 is YSYEKL in the germline V gene. The CDR3 contains 16 residues. The CDR3 reads CASSQGTQGMNTEAFF. As DNA, the CDR3 is TGCGCCAGCAGCCAAGGGACCCAGGGCATGAACACTGAAGCTTTCTTT.

Only a few counts were recorded for this clone. The V and J genes are TRBV7-2 and TRBJ1-5; 9 bases are a match to TRBD1. J was trimmed by 4 bases and V by 1 base; bases with no gene match: 8. Germline loops: CDR1 SGHTA, CDR2 FQGNSA. This CDR3 spans 17 amino acids. CDR3 nucleotide sequence: TGTGCCAGCAGCTTAGAGGGGACAGGGAGGGAGAATCAGCCCCAGCATTTT. The encoded protein is CASSLEGTGRENQPQHF.

The CDR3 spells CASCQAPGNTIYF. The CDR3 DNA follows: TGTGCCAGCTGCCAGGCCCCTGGAAACACCATATATTTT. The V gene is TRBV11-3, the J gene TRBJ1-3; D is unresolved. The germline V and J ends were trimmed by 8 bases and 2 bases, with 10 bases remaining between them. This CDR3 has 13 residues. Per the germline V gene, CDR1 is SGHNT and CDR2 is YENEEA. Variable domain in full (rest from reference TRBV11-3 and TRBJ1-3): EAGVVQSPRYKIIEKKQPVAFWCNPISGHNTLYWYLQNLGQGPELLIRYENEEAVDDSQLPKDRFSAERLKGVDSTLKIQPAELGDSAVYLCASCQAPGNTIYFGEGSWLTVV.

V and J are TRBV18 and TRBJ1-3; 8 bases agree with TRBD1. Germline assignment: CDR1 KGHSH and CDR2 LQKENI. This CDR3 is 15 amino acids long. The trim removed 3 bases at V and 4 bases at J, leaving 5 bases unmatched. CDR3 in amino acids: CASSPQGAGGNTIYF. DNA for the CDR3: TGTGCCAGCTCACCCCAGGGGGCTGGGGGAAACACCATATATTTT.

The table lists this clone with a count of one. The chain uses TRBV28 and TRBJ2-7; 11 positions agree with TRBD1. Germline lookup yields CDR1 MDHEN and CDR2 SYDVKM. This CDR3 has 15 amino acids. Trimming cost V 4 bases and J 2 bases; bases outside gene matches: 4. The CDR3 spells CASSSGQGAPYEQYF. The DNA for the CDR3 is TGTGCCAGCAGTTCAGGACAGGGGGCCCCCTACGAGCAGTACTTC.

This clone appeared a single time. The V and J genes are TRBV28 and TRBJ1-2; D is possibly TRBD1 (5 bases). Looked up from germline, CDR1 is MDHEN and CDR2 is SYDVKM. V dropped 0 bases and J dropped 8 bases, with 10 bases sitting between them. CDR3 length: 13 amino acids. The DNA of the CDR3 is TGTGCCAGCAGTTTATGGGGGCTAGAAGGCTACACCTTC. Its translation is CASSLWGLEGYTF.

This rearrangement joins TRBV25-1 to TRBJ2-1, with TRBD2 identical over 10 bases. The CDR3 length is 12 residues. With V trimmed by 7 bases and J by 9 bases, 3 bases remained unmatched. Germline V gene lookup returns CDR1 MGHDK and CDR2 SYGVNS. CDR3 bases: TGTGCCAGCACCCTAGCGGGAGTTGAGCAGTTCTTC. It translates to CASTLAGVEQFF.

In this sample, this clone turned up a few times. The chain links TRBV30 to TRBJ1-4, with no clear D. Deletions cut 5 bases from V and 2 bases from J, with 18 bases between. The CDR3 runs to 16 residues. The V gene's germline CDR1 is GTSNPN and CDR2 SVGIG (reference sequence). CDR3 protein: CAWLPGHAGTNEKLFF. CDR3 nucleotide sequence: TGTGCCTGGCTTCCGGGCCACGCGGGGACTAATGAAAAACTGTTTTTT. The full variable domain, its missing parts supplied by reference TRBV30 and TRBJ1-4, is SQTIHQWPATLVQPVGSPLSLECTVEGTSNPNLYWYRQAAGRGLQLLFYSVGIGQISSEVPQNLSASRPQDRQFILSSKKLLLSDSGFYLCAWLPGHAGTNEKLFFGSGTQLSVL.

This clone occurred once. The chain combines TRBV9 with TRBJ2-2; D uncertain. The V and J ends lost 6 bases and 0 bases respectively, with 6 bases between them. The CDR3 sequence is 13 residues long. Per germline, CDR1 SGDLS and CDR2 YYNGEE. CDR3 loop: CASTSANTGELFF. The DNA of the CDR3 is TGTGCCAGCACGAGCGCGAACACCGGGGAGCTGTTTTTT.

The rearrangement joins TRBV5-1 to TRBJ2-3, with 14 bases fitting TRBD2. Unmatched junction bases numbered 5, after V lost 3 bases and J lost 2 bases. Germline-derived CDR1 and CDR2 are SGHRS and YFSETQ. This CDR3 comprises 17 residues. CDR3 residues: CASSSGTSGSVTDTQYF. Here the CDR3 DNA reads TGCGCCAGCAGCTCCGGGACTAGCGGGAGCGTCACAGATACGCAGTATTTT.

This sequence joins TRBV18 and TRBJ2-1, with no clear D. V lost 3 bases and J 7 bases, leaving 10 bases between the germline ends. The CDR3 length is 13 residues. Per germline, CDR1 KGHSH and CDR2 LQKENI. In DNA, the CDR3 is TGTGCCAGCTCACCGCTCAATAGTAATGAGCAGTTCTTC. This encodes CASSPLNSNEQFF.

This rearrangement joins TRBV6-5 to TRBJ2-3; 9 nucleotides line up with TRBD2. The junction had 7 bases not matched to a gene; V was cut back by 5 bases and J by 4 bases. Germline values: CDR1 MNHEY, CDR2 SVGAGI. The CDR3 is 15 residues long. CDR3 residues: CASSALGLAPDTQYF. For the CDR3, the DNA is TGTGCCAGCAGTGCCCTGGGACTAGCACCAGATACGCAGTATTTT.

The count of this clone is one. The V gene is TRBV4-2, the J gene TRBJ2-7, with TRBD1 as a possible D gene (5 bases). Trimming pared 4 bases from V and 0 bases from J, leaving 22 bases between. The CDR3 has 18 amino acids. Germline values: CDR1 LGHNA, CDR2 YNFKEQ. CDR3 sequence: CASSPDQESGWLSYEQYF. DNA of the CDR3: TGTGCCAGCAGCCCCGATCAAGAATCAGGGTGGCTCTCCTACGAGCAGTACTTC.

This clone was seen a single time. The chain couples TRBV19 to TRBJ2-3, with 8 nucleotides matching TRBD2. The trim removed 5 bases at V and 1 base at J, leaving 8 bases unmatched. Germline CDR1 LNHDA, CDR2 SQIVND (reference sequence). The CDR3 runs 16 residues. CDR3 protein: CASSFMGLGGTDTQYF. The CDR3 bases are TGTGCCAGTAGTTTTATGGGACTAGGTGGCACAGATACGCAGTATTTT.

Only a few counts were recorded for this clone. This chain links TRBV6-1 with TRBJ1-4; 8 nucleotides line up with TRBD1. Germline CDR1 MNHNS, CDR2 SASEGT. The ends lost 6 bases at V and 3 bases at J; junction bases unmatched: 3. There are 14 residues in the CDR3. The CDR3 region is CASRAGGPNEKLFF. DNA for the CDR3: TGTGCCAGCAGGGCAGGGGGCCCTAATGAAAAACTGTTTTTT.

A note on this clone: Other DNA sequences from this sample encode an identical CDR3 as well. V gene TRBV6-1 combines with J gene TRBJ1-2; 8 bases match TRBD1. CDR1 MNHNS and CDR2 SASEGT come from the germline V gene. The CDR3 is 15 residues long. Losses at the gene ends were 3 bases for V and 3 bases for J; bases not matched to a gene: 6. In DNA, the CDR3 is TGTGCCAGCAGTGAGCCGGGACAGGCTCACTATGGCTACACCTTC. The encoded protein is CASSEPGQAHYGYTF.

This clone was found a few times. The chain combines TRBV7-9 with TRBJ2-1; 11 nucleotides match TRBD2. V was pared by 5 bases and J by 12 bases, with 15 bases of the junction left unmatched. The CDR3 has 16 amino acids. In germline, CDR1 is SEHNR, CDR2 FQNEAQ (reference sequence). The CDR3 DNA reads TGTGCCAGCAGCCCCCCCGGGTTAGCGGGAGGGATCGGGCAGTTCTTC. The encoded protein is CASSPPGLAGGIGQFF.

The chain carries TRBV4-3 and TRBJ2-7, with D uncertain. V lost 1 base, J lost 0 bases, and 10 bases lay in between. Looked up from germline, CDR1 is LGHNA and CDR2 is YSLEER. CDR3 length equals 15 residues. The CDR3, as DNA: TGCGCCAGCAGCCAAGGGGCAGGCTTCTCCTACGAGCAGTACTTC. Translating it yields CASSQGAGFSYEQYF.

The rearrangement uses TRBV4-3 and TRBJ2-2, with a weak D call TRBD1 (5 bases). The CDR3 is 20 residues long. Germline-derived CDR1 and CDR2 are LGHNA and YSLEER. V was trimmed by 1 base and J by 1 base, leaving 22 bases between them. CDR3 nucleotide sequence: TGCGCCAGCAGCCAAGTCCTTGGGGCCTCATACGTAGAGAACACCGGGGAGCTGTTTTTT. It codes for CASSQVLGASYVENTGELFF.